These 26 T cell receptor beta chains were sequenced from one sample in a study of STAT5B mutations in CD4+ large granular lymphocyte leukemia. Sequenced by immunoSEQ multiplex PCR; TCRdb stores in-frame clones only, minus some. Of 35,000 to 40,000 clones in the sample, about 80% were seen once. Source material: CD4+ T cells from blood buffy coats. All receptors come from a human donor in good health.

This clone was detected once. V is TRBV6-6 and J is TRBJ2-2, with TRBD1 identical over 9 bases. The CDR3 covers 15 residues. CDR1 is MNHNY and CDR2 is SVGAGI in the germline V gene (reference sequence). Unmatched junction bases numbered 4, after V lost 4 bases and J lost 4 bases. The CDR3 here is CASSSGTGFTGELFF. The CDR3 DNA is TGTGCCAGCAGTTCCGGGACAGGGTTCACCGGGGAGCTGTTTTTT.

The V gene is TRBV18, the J gene TRBJ1-5; D is possibly TRBD1 (5 bases). There are 14 residues in the CDR3. The ends were cut back, 2 bases at V and 6 bases at J, with 11 bases in the middle. The germline gives CDR1 KGHSH, CDR2 LQKENI. CDR3 residues: CASSPSSGFQPQHF. DNA for the CDR3: TGTGCCAGCTCACCATCTTCAGGGTTTCAGCCCCAGCATTTT. Together with reference TRBV18 and TRBJ1-5, the CDR3 gives the full variable domain: NAGVMQNPRHLVRRRGQEARLRCSPMKGHSHVYWYRQLPEEGLKFMVYLQKENIIDESGMPKERFSAEFPKEGPSILRIQQVVRGDSAAYFCASSPSSGFQPQHFGDGTRLSIL.

This chain connects TRBV11-3 to TRBJ2-2; possibly TRBD2 for D (5 bases). Trimming pared 4 bases from V and 6 bases from J, leaving 9 bases between. Germline CDR1 is SGHNT and CDR2 is YENEEA. CDR3 size: 13 residues. Written as DNA, the CDR3 is TGTGCCAGCAGCTCGGACTGGGCCGGGGAGCTGTTTTTT. The encoded protein is CASSSDWAGELFF.

This chain's CDR3 is CASSLQGSMNTEAFF. CDR3 coding DNA: TGTGCCAGCAGCTTACAGGGGAGCATGAACACTGAAGCTTTCTTT. The J gene is TRBJ1-1, the V gene TRBV7-3, with D possibly being TRBD1 (6 bases). The CDR3 extends over 15 amino acids. The V gene's germline CDR1 is SGHTA and CDR2 FQGTGA. V dropped 2 bases and J dropped 0 bases, with 10 bases sitting between them.

This sequence joins TRBV5-1 and TRBJ2-7; 14 bases map to TRBD2. The trim removed 0 bases at V and 7 bases at J, leaving 3 bases unmatched. The CDR3 is 15 amino acids. Germline loops: CDR1 SGHRS, CDR2 YFSETQ. CDR3 region: CASSLEGTSGSEQYF. The CDR3 region has the DNA TGCGCCAGCAGCTTGGAGGGGACTAGCGGGAGTGAGCAGTACTTC.

This chain uses TRBV7-3 with TRBJ2-3, with 9 bases that match TRBD2. Germline CDR1 and CDR2: SGHTA and FQGTGA. The CDR3 has 16 amino acids. Germline trimming cut 2 bases from V and 2 bases from J; bases unmatched to any gene: 5. CDR3 region: CASSLGASGITDTQYF. The CDR3 coding sequence is TGTGCCAGCAGCTTAGGGGCTAGCGGGATCACAGATACGCAGTATTTT.

This clone was counted between two and nine times. Here the CDR3 DNA reads TGTGCCAGCAGGCAGCCCAACACCGGGGAGCTGTTTTTT. This codes for CASRQPNTGELFF. This sequence joins TRBV25-1 and TRBJ2-2; no reliable D call. The CDR3 length is 13 residues. V was pared by 6 bases and J by 2 bases, with 7 bases between. Per germline, CDR1 MGHDK and CDR2 SYGVNS.

The chain links TRBV5-1 to TRBJ2-5; D is possibly TRBD1 or TRBD2 (5 bases each). The CDR3 covers 14 residues. The V and J ends lost 5 bases and 4 bases respectively, with 15 bases between them. Germline V gene sequence: CDR1 SGHRS, CDR2 YFSETQ. The CDR3 region is CASSPGQMGETQYF. The CDR3 DNA follows: TGCGCCAGCAGTCCGGGGCAAATGGGAGAGACCCAGTACTTC. Based on the CDR3 plus reference TRBV5-1 and TRBJ2-5, the full variable domain is KAGVTQTPRYLIKTRGQQVTLSCSPISGHRSVSWYQQTPGQGLQFLFEYFSETQRNKGNFPGRFSGRQFSNSRSEMNVSTLELGDSALYLCASSPGQMGETQYFGPGTRLLVL.

This clone was recorded a few times. The V gene is TRBV19, the J gene TRBJ1-1; 7 nucleotides align to TRBD1. The V gene's germline CDR1 is LNHDA and CDR2 SQIVND (reference sequence). The CDR3 has 14 amino acids. The V gene end was trimmed by 4 bases and the J gene end by 8 bases; junction bases not matched to a gene: 10. The CDR3 DNA is TGTGCCAGTAGTACCCACAGGGGTCCTAAAGAAGCTTTCTTT. Translated: CASSTHRGPKEAFF.

V gene TRBV28 combines with J gene TRBJ1-4, with TRBD1 identical over 8 bases. CDR1 is MDHEN, CDR2 SYDVKM, per germline. The CDR3 runs 15 residues. V dropped 5 bases and J dropped 8; count of bases not matched to a gene: 10. The CDR3 region has the DNA TGTGCCAGCAGTAACCGACAGGGGATTGGAGAAAAACTGTTTTTT. This gives the protein CASSNRQGIGEKLFF.

The chain is built from TRBV18 and TRBJ2-5, with TRBD2 matching over 11 bases. V lost 1 base and J lost 4; bases outside the gene matches: 5. This CDR3 region has 16 residues. Germline V gives CDR1 KGHSH, CDR2 LQKENI. The DNA of the CDR3 is TGTGCCAGCTCACCACTAGCGGGGGGGCTTGGAGAGACCCAGTACTTC. Its protein is CASSPLAGGLGETQYF.

This clone was observed a few times. The chain has TRBV11-3 and TRBJ2-1, with D possibly being TRBD1 or TRBD2 (5 bases each). The germline V gene has CDR1 SGHNT and CDR2 YENEEA. There are 15 residues in the CDR3. V was pared by 2 bases and J by 7 bases, with 15 bases between. The CDR3 loop reads CASSLRARDQNEQFF. As DNA, the CDR3 is TGTGCCAGCAGCTTAAGAGCCCGGGACCAAAATGAGCAGTTCTTC.

This clone was found once. This chain connects TRBV4-1 to TRBJ2-1, with no clear D. There are 13 residues in the CDR3. Trimming cost V 0 bases and J 4 bases, with 4 bases left between them. Germline V CDR1 and CDR2: MGHRA, YSYEKL. DNA of the CDR3: TGCGCCAGCAGCCAAGATGTTTACAATGAGCAGTTCTTC. Protein product: CASSQDVYNEQFF.

This chain joins TRBV7-9 and TRBJ2-7; no reliable D call. This CDR3 is built from 14 residues. Trimming pared 1 base from V and 7 bases from J, leaving 14 bases between. CDR1 and CDR2 from the germline V gene are SEHNR and FQNEAQ (reference sequence). The CDR3 nucleotides are TGTGCCAGCAGCTTAGTTCTCCCCGCCGTGGAGCAGTACTTC. Its translation: CASSLVLPAVEQYF.

This chain connects TRBV6-5 to TRBJ1-2; D may be TRBD1 (6 bases). CDR3 size: 14 residues. In germline, CDR1 is MNHEY, CDR2 SVGAGI. V gave up 4 bases and J gave up 4 bases, with 13 bases separating them. As DNA, the CDR3 is TGTGCCAGCAGTTTAGGACAGAGGAGCTATGGCTACACCTTC. This encodes CASSLGQRSYGYTF.

The chain carries TRBV2 and TRBJ2-6; D gene ambiguous. The CDR3 is 17 residues long. The germline V and J ends were trimmed by 1 base and 0 bases, with 10 bases remaining between them. The germline V gene encodes CDR1 SNHLY and CDR2 FYNNEI. The chain's CDR3 is CASSEGHTLSGANVLTF. The DNA of the CDR3 is TGTGCCAGCAGTGAAGGGCACACACTCTCTGGGGCCAACGTCCTGACTTTC.

The rearrangement joins TRBV5-1 to TRBJ2-1; D not certain. The CDR3 is 16 amino acids. Germline-derived CDR1 and CDR2 are SGHRS and YFSETQ. Trimming left V 5 bases short and J 0 bases short, with 15 bases between. The CDR3 sequence: CASRSSAVSSYNEQFF. The CDR3 region has the DNA TGCGCCAGCAGATCTTCGGCGGTTAGCTCCTACAATGAGCAGTTCTTC. The complete variable domain, with remaining parts taken from reference TRBV5-1 and TRBJ2-1, reads KAGVTQTPRYLIKTRGQQVTLSCSPISGHRSVSWYQQTPGQGLQFLFEYFSETQRNKGNFPGRFSGRQFSNSRSEMNVSTLELGDSALYLCASRSSAVSSYNEQFFGPGTRLTVL.

V is TRBV10-3 and J is TRBJ2-3; 14 nucleotides match TRBD2. This CDR3 spans 16 amino acids. Trimming took 5 bases from V and 1 from J; bases not matched to a gene: 2. Germline CDR1 ENHRY, CDR2 SYGVKD. This CDR3 reads CAISMGLAGGTDTQYF. The CDR3 nucleotides read TGTGCCATCAGTATGGGACTAGCGGGAGGCACAGATACGCAGTATTTT.

The rearrangement uses TRBV2 and TRBJ2-5, with D perhaps matching TRBD1 or TRBD2 (6 bases each). Trimming cost V 6 bases and J 8 bases, with 22 bases left between them. The CDR3 totals 15 residues. Germline CDR1 SNHLY, CDR2 FYNNEI. This chain's CDR3 is CASSGGTTTKVTQYF. For the CDR3, the DNA is TGTGCCAGCAGCGGAGGGACAACCACGAAGGTAACCCAGTACTTC.

The V and J genes are TRBV5-4 and TRBJ2-7; TRBD1 agrees at 7 bases. Germline-derived CDR1 and CDR2 are SGHNT and YYREEE (reference sequence). J was trimmed by 1 base and V by 5 bases; bases with no gene match: 3. This CDR3 has 13 residues. CDR3 nucleotide sequence: TGTGCCAGCAGGGGGACAGAGTCCTACGAGCAGTACTTC. This gives the protein CASRGTESYEQYF.

This clone was seen once. The chain joins TRBV2 to TRBJ2-2; the D call may be TRBD1 or TRBD2 (5 bases each). Germline V CDR1 and CDR2: SNHLY, FYNNEI. The germline V and J ends were trimmed by 3 bases and 4 bases, with 15 bases remaining between them. The CDR3 consists of 16 residues. The CDR3 nucleotides are TGTGCCAGCAGTGATATCAGGGATCGGGGCACCGGGGAGCTGTTTTTT. Translated, it gives CASSDIRDRGTGELFF.

The V gene is TRBV6-1, the J gene TRBJ2-5; 7 bases fit TRBD1. The CDR3 totals 15 residues. Germline V gene data show CDR1 as MNHNS and CDR2 as SASEGT. Trimming removed 4 bases from V and 1 base from J; junction bases left unmatched: 6. The CDR3 DNA sequence: TGTGCCAGCAGTGGACAGGGACAGCCCCAAGAGACCCAGTACTTC. Protein product: CASSGQGQPQETQYF.

The chain couples TRBV19 to TRBJ1-4, with D unresolved. Germline V gene data show CDR1 as LNHDA and CDR2 as SQIVND (reference sequence). The CDR3 is 16 amino acids. Trimming removed 6 bases at V and 6 bases at J, with 20 bases between. The CDR3: CASRDVRFFEDEKLFF. CDR3 DNA sequence: TGTGCCAGTAGAGATGTCCGCTTCTTTGAAGATGAAAAACTGTTTTTT.

This chain uses TRBV19 with TRBJ2-3; 7 nucleotides agree with TRBD1. The V and J ends lost 10 bases and 2 bases, in that order; junction bases with no gene match: 6. CDR1 and CDR2 (germline): LNHDA, SQIVND (reference sequence). The CDR3 extends over 13 amino acids. The CDR3 coding sequence is TGTGCCACCTCCGGGACAGTCACAGATACGCAGTATTTT. Amino acids: CATSGTVTDTQYF.

The rearrangement uses TRBV19 and TRBJ2-7; D is possibly TRBD1 (5 bases). Between the trimmed V and J ends, which lost 7 bases and 2 bases, there was a span of 21 bases. CDR1 and CDR2 (germline): LNHDA, SQIVND (reference sequence). This CDR3 has 16 residues. In DNA form, the CDR3 reads TGTGCCAGTACCCCATCCCAGGGTTGGGTCGCCTACGAGCAGTACTTC. Its translation is CASTPSQGWVAYEQYF.

The chain combines TRBV11-1 with TRBJ2-5, with 7 bases matching TRBD1. J was trimmed by 1 base and V by 4 bases; bases with no gene match: 3. CDR1 and CDR2 from the germline V gene are SGHAT and FQDESV (reference sequence). This CDR3 is built from 14 residues. CDR3 bases: TGTGCCAGCAGCTGGGCAGGGGGCCAAGAGACCCAGTACTTC. Its protein product is CASSWAGGQETQYF.